The rows below give T cell receptor beta chains drawn from one sample of a study of blood T cell repertoires in COVID-19. Method: immunoSEQ multiplex PCR; TCRdb's copy keeps in-frame clones and lacks some. The sample holds just over 80,000 clones, about four fifths seen once. Sequencing was carried out using peripheral blood. Every receptor here comes from a woman at least 80 years old with active or convalescent COVID-19. The CDR3 runs from the conserved cysteine through the conserved F or W. The D gene is left open where the match is weak. Clone size appears in some rows only: once, few, many, or a class for an expanded clone.

clone size	V gene	J gene	D gene	CDR3 protein	CDR3 DNA
.	TRBV5-1	TRBJ2-2	.	CASSTRDMNTGELFF	TGCGCCAGCAGCACCCGGGACATGAACACCGGGGAGCTGTTTTTT
.	TRBV6-5	TRBJ2-5	.	CASSPYDGTQYF	TGTGCCAGCAGTCCCTACGATGGGACCCAGTACTTC
once	TRBV28	TRBJ1-6	TRBD1	CASSIPSGTALHSPLHF	TGTGCCAGCAGTATCCCTTCAGGGACAGCTCTACATTCACCCCTCCACTTT
.	TRBV6-4	TRBJ2-2	.	CASSETGLMDTGELFF	TGTGCCAGCAGTGAAACAGGGCTGATGGACACCGGGGAGCTGTTTTTT
.	TRBV4-1	TRBJ2-7	.	CASSPEEGRYEQYF	TGCGCCAGCAGCCCAGAGGAGGGCCGGTACGAGCAGTACTTC
.	TRBV5-1	TRBJ2-3	TRBD1	CASSPDRDPDTQYF	TGCGCCAGCAGCCCCGACAGGGACCCAGATACGCAGTATTTT
.	TRBV6-1	TRBJ1-5	.	CASSDRGDQPQHF	TGTGCCAGCAGTGACAGGGGTGATCAGCCCCAGCATTTT
once	TRBV5-4	TRBJ2-1	TRBD2	CASSLVRLAGGPVMNNEQFF	TGTGCCAGCAGCTTGGTGAGACTAGCGGGGGGGCCGGTTATGAACAATGAGCAGTTCTTC
.	TRBV5-1	TRBJ2-2	.	CASSLDPGVSGVELFF	TGCGCCAGCAGCTTGGATCCGGGGGTGTCGGGAGTAGAGCTGTTTTTT
.	TRBV6-5	TRBJ2-2	.	CASSSLLQGGTGELFF	TGTGCCAGCAGTTCCCTCCTCCAGGGGGGCACCGGGGAGCTGTTTTTT
once	TRBV2	TRBJ2-7	.	CASGGSTYEQYF	TGTGCCAGCGGGGGGTCAACCTACGAGCAGTACTTC
.	TRBV7-8	TRBJ1-4	.	CASSRTQASNEKLFF	TGTGCCAGCAGCCGAACACAGGCCTCTAATGAAAAACTGTTTTTT
once	TRBV11-1	TRBJ2-7	.	CASSLNQGSSSYEQYF	TGTGCCAGCAGCTTAAACCAGGGCTCGAGCTCCTACGAGCAGTACTTC
few	TRBV7-2	TRBJ1-3	.	CASRRVGTLGNTIYF	TGTGCCAGCAGGAGAGTTGGGACACTGGGAAACACCATATATTTT
.	TRBV6-5	TRBJ2-1	TRBD2	CASMGLAGGFDEQFF	TGTGCCAGCATGGGACTAGCGGGGGGGTTCGATGAGCAGTTCTTC
.	TRBV5-1	TRBJ2-1	.	CASSLAQNNEQFF	TGCGCCAGCAGCTTGGCCCAGAACAATGAGCAGTTCTTC
.	TRBV7-9	TRBJ1-1	.	CASSLTQDSEAFF	TGTGCCAGCAGCTTAACACAGGACAGTGAAGCTTTCTTT
few	TRBV7-8	TRBJ1-1	.	CASSLGGGREAFF	TGTGCCAGCAGCTTGGGAGGGGGGCGTGAAGCTTTCTTT
.	TRBV5-4	TRBJ2-7	.	CASSDPGAGALSRQQYF	TGTGCCAGCAGCGATCCTGGGGCAGGGGCCCTCTCTAGGCAGCAGTACTTC
.	TRBV6-6	TRBJ2-3	TRBD2	CASSLSGVLKDTQYF	TGTGCCAGCAGCCTTAGCGGGGTCCTAAAAGATACGCAGTATTTT
few	TRBV2	TRBJ1-6	.	CASSERYYNSPLHF	TGTGCCAGCAGTGAACGGTACTATAATTCACCCCTCCACTTT
.	TRBV7-9	TRBJ2-3	TRBD2	CASSDPTSGGAGRTDTQYF	TGTGCCAGCAGCGATCCGACTAGCGGGGGGGCAGGTCGAACAGATACGCAGTATTTT
few	TRBV7-3	TRBJ2-3	.	CASSLNGGETDTQYF	TGTGCCAGCAGCTTAAACGGGGGTGAAACAGATACGCAGTATTTT
.	TRBV9	TRBJ1-2	TRBD1	CASSVSTGPGGYTF	TGTGCCAGCAGCGTCTCGACAGGGCCTGGCGGCTACACCTTC
.	TRBV7-9	TRBJ1-1	.	CASSPPATGSEAFF	TGTGCCAGCAGCCCCCCGGCCACAGGGTCTGAAGCTTTCTTT
.	TRBV15	TRBJ1-1	.	CATSRALDRTQNTEAFF	TGTGCCACCAGCAGGGCCCTCGACAGGACGCAGAACACTGAAGCTTTCTTT
.	TRBV12-3/TRBV12-4	TRBJ1-2	.	CASSLGGLVGNTF	TGTGCCAGCAGTTTAGGAGGCTTAGTCGGGAACACCTTC
.	TRBV4-1	TRBJ1-4	TRBD1	CASSQGQGPGTNEKLFF	TGCGCCAGCAGCCAAGGACAGGGGCCTGGAACTAATGAAAAACTGTTTTTT
.	TRBV5-1	TRBJ2-2	.	CASSRQVGTGELFF	TGCGCCAGCAGCAGACAGGTTGGCACCGGGGAGCTGTTTTTT
.	TRBV7-2	TRBJ2-3	TRBD2	CASSLRLAGGLGREYF	TGTGCCAGCAGCTTGCGACTAGCGGGGGGCTTGGGTCGGGAGTATTTT
.	TRBV5-4	TRBJ1-1	.	CASSLVGENTEAFF	TGTGCCAGCAGCTTGGTCGGGGAGAACACTGAAGCTTTCTTT
.	TRBV7-8	TRBJ1-5	.	CASSPWGLNQPQHF	TGTGCCAGCAGCCCCTGGGGCTTGAATCAGCCCCAGCATTTT
.	TRBV6-4	TRBJ2-3	TRBD1	CASSAKTGSGTDTQYF	TGTGCCAGCAGTGCCAAGACAGGGTCGGGCACAGATACGCAGTATTTT
.	TRBV7-2	TRBJ1-1	.	CASSLDGQGTEAFF	TGTGCCAGCAGCTTAGACGGACAAGGAACTGAAGCTTTCTTT
.	TRBV19	TRBJ1-5	.	CASSIDPGPQPQHF	TGTGCCAGTAGTATAGATCCAGGGCCTCAGCCCCAGCATTTT
.	TRBV11-2	TRBJ2-7	.	CASSRWRYEQYF	TGTGCCAGCAGCCGCTGGAGGTACGAGCAGTACTTC
.	TRBV11-3	TRBJ2-7	.	CVSSSSGDQGQYF	TGTGTCAGCAGCTCGTCGGGCGACCAGGGGCAGTACTTC
.	TRBV7-3	TRBJ1-2	.	CASSSGPGGVQGYTF	TGTGCCAGCAGCTCCGGGCCCGGGGGGGTCCAGGGCTACACCTTC
.	TRBV7-2	TRBJ2-2	TRBD2	CASSLGALAGAVTGELFF	TGTGCCAGCAGCTTAGGAGCCCTAGCGGGGGCCGTCACCGGGGAGCTGTTTTTT
.	TRBV6-6	TRBJ1-2	.	CASSYLLHINYGYTF	TGTGCCAGCAGTTATCTTCTTCACATTAACTATGGCTACACCTTC
.	TRBV5-1	TRBJ2-3	TRBD2	CASSSSLAGGADTQYF	TGCGCCAGCAGCTCCTCCCTAGCGGGGGGTGCGGATACGCAGTATTTT
.	TRBV2	TRBJ2-3	.	CASSDPGGFGVRTSDTQYF	TGTGCCAGCAGTGACCCTGGGGGCTTTGGGGTCCGAACGTCAGATACGCAGTATTTT
.	TRBV11-2	TRBJ1-1	TRBD1	CASSRWTGTNTEAFF	TGTGCCAGCAGCCGTTGGACAGGGACGAACACTGAAGCTTTCTTT
.	TRBV10-1	TRBJ2-2	.	CASRSGVSGELFF	TGCGCCAGCAGATCAGGGGTCTCCGGGGAGCTGTTTTTT
.	TRBV5-1	TRBJ2-7	.	CASSLAGETGFVEQYF	TGCGCCAGCAGCTTGGCCGGAGAAACAGGGTTTGTCGAGCAGTACTTC
few	TRBV5-4	TRBJ1-2	.	CASSPDITTYGYTF	TGTGCCAGCAGCCCCGACATTACCACCTATGGCTACACCTTC
many	TRBV27	TRBJ1-5	TRBD1	CASRFSGTGGLGNQPQHF	TGTGCCAGCCGGTTCAGCGGGACAGGGGGTTTGGGCAATCAGCCCCAGCATTTT
.	TRBV5-1	TRBJ2-3	TRBD2	CASSLQLAGATDTQYF	TGCGCCAGCAGCTTACAACTAGCGGGGGCCACAGATACGCAGTATTTT
.	TRBV19	TRBJ2-3	.	CASNRGTSTDTQYF	TGTGCCAGTAATAGGGGGACATCCACAGATACGCAGTATTTT
.	TRBV14	TRBJ1-1	TRBD1	CASSHQDRVTEAFF	TGTGCCAGCAGCCACCAAGACAGGGTAACTGAAGCTTTCTTT
.	TRBV6-5	TRBJ1-4	.	CASGRQTVSEKLFF	TGTGCCAGCGGTCGACAGACTGTGAGTGAAAAACTGTTTTTT
once	TRBV11-2	TRBJ2-3	.	CASSLLSDTQYF	TGTGCCAGCAGCTTACTTTCAGATACGCAGTATTTT
.	TRBV7-2	TRBJ2-7	.	CASSWERAEQYF	TGTGCCAGCAGCTGGGAGCGGGCCGAGCAGTACTTC
.	TRBV9	TRBJ2-3	.	CASSPSRGTDTQYF	TGTGCCAGCAGCCCAAGCCGGGGTACAGATACGCAGTATTTT
.	TRBV2	TRBJ2-2	.	CASSPARAGELFF	TGTGCCAGCAGTCCCGCCAGGGCCGGGGAGCTGTTTTTT
once	TRBV11-2	TRBJ2-7	.	CASSSLIYEQYF	TGTGCCAGCAGTTCCCTTATCTACGAGCAGTACTTC
.	TRBV4-2	TRBJ1-1	.	CASSQVGGANSEAFF	TGTGCCAGCAGCCAAGTGGGGGGGGCGAACTCTGAAGCTTTCTTT
once	TRBV6-5	TRBJ1-4	.	CASSYHESGNEKLFF	TGTGCCAGCAGTTACCACGAATCGGGTAATGAAAAACTGTTTTTT
.	TRBV12-3/TRBV12-4	TRBJ1-1	.	CASRGQRNTEAFF	TGTGCCAGCAGAGGACAGAGGAACACTGAAGCTTTCTTT
few	TRBV11-1	TRBJ1-1	.	CASSLIGGNTEAFF	TGTGCCAGCAGCTTAATTGGCGGTAACACTGAAGCTTTCTTT